The 24 T cell receptor beta chains given below trace back to one sample, sequenced in a study of blood T cells in healthy people across ages. Through a sample-barcoded 5' primer and a J-beta primer mix, a second PCR was run for roughly 6 to 12 cycles. Each CDR3 protein gets one entry after TCRdb re-called the 5' RACE reads with MiXCR. The sample holds about 1.6 million distinct CDR3 sequences, about 31% seen once. The sample comprised blood. Source of these receptors: a young woman in good health.

This clonotype was detected only a few times. J is TRBJ2-3 and V is TRBV3-1; D may be TRBD2 (5 bases). This CDR3 contains 16 residues. From germline, CDR1 is LGHDT and CDR2 YNNKEL (reference sequence). The germline V and J ends were trimmed by 0 bases and 1 base, with 11 bases remaining between them. In DNA form, the CDR3 reads TGTGCCAGCAGCCAAGATACGGGGTATGGCACAGATACGCAGTATTTT. Its translation is CASSQDTGYGTDTQYF.

The V and J genes are TRBV7-8 and TRBJ1-5; TRBD1 matches at 7 bases. After removal of 4 bases from V and 7 bases from J, the junction contained 19 bases not matched to a gene. CDR1 is SGHVS and CDR2 is FQNEAQ in the germline V gene. CDR3 length: 18 amino acids. The CDR3 protein is CASSSTGRGLLEWQPQHF. The CDR3 DNA reads as TGTGCCAGCAGCTCGACAGGAAGGGGGCTATTGGAATGGCAGCCCCAGCATTTT. Filled out from reference TRBV7-8 and TRBJ1-5, the complete variable domain reads GAGVSQSPRYKVAKRGQDVALRCDPISGHVSLFWYQQALGQGPEFLTYFQNEAQLDKSGLPSDRFFAERPEGSVSTLKIQRTQQEDSAVYLCASSSTGRGLLEWQPQHFGDGTRLSIL.

This clonotype appeared a single time. A read error may explain this, as a much larger clone is one base away. The chain links TRBV4-1 to TRBJ2-1, with TRBD2 matching 10 bases. The germline CDR1 and CDR2 sequences are MGHRA and YSYEKL. The CDR3 loop spans 16 amino acids. The CDR3 reads CASSQWTSGAYNVQFF. CDR3 sequence (DNA): TGCGCCAGCAGCCAGTGGACTAGCGGAGCCTACAATGTGCAGTTCTTC.

The chain uses TRBV7-3 and TRBJ2-5, with TRBD2 as a possible D gene (6 bases). With 4 bases removed from V and 4 bases from J, the gap between germline ends came to 10 bases. Germline CDR1 SGHTA, CDR2 FQGTGA. This CDR3 comprises 13 residues. CDR3 sequence (DNA): TGTGCCAGCAGCTGGCTGGGGGGAGAGACCCAGTACTTC. Residues: CASSWLGGETQYF.

The chain has TRBV12-3 or TRBV12-4 and TRBJ2-2; 10 nucleotides align to TRBD2. Unmatched junction bases numbered 9, after V lost 4 bases and J lost 7 bases. The CDR3 runs to 16 residues. DNA of the CDR3: TGTGCCAGCAGTTCGGAACTAGCGGGAACGAACGGGGAGCTGTTTTTT. It translates to CASSSELAGTNGELFF.

This rearrangement joins TRBV20-1 to TRBJ2-1; 16 positions match TRBD2. This CDR3 comprises 15 residues. The germline gives CDR1 DFQATT, CDR2 SNEGSKA (reference sequence). The V gene end was trimmed by 5 bases and the J gene end by 8 bases; junction bases not matched to a gene: 6. The DNA for the CDR3 is TGCAGTGCTGGGACTAGCGGGAGGGTACCCTATGAGCAGTTCTTC. It specifies CSAGTSGRVPYEQFF.

This clonotype appeared a few times. The chain joins TRBV11-2 to TRBJ2-5; TRBD2 aligns across 14 bases. J gave up 1 base and V 1 base, and 5 bases lay outside the gene matches. This CDR3 is 18 amino acids long. Germline assignment: CDR1 SGHAT and CDR2 FQNNGV. The CDR3 reads CASSLAPGTSGSQETQYF. The CDR3, as DNA: TGTGCCAGCAGCTTAGCACCTGGGACTAGCGGGAGCCAAGAGACCCAGTACTTC.

With respect to this clonotype: This may be a read error, as it is one base from a much larger clone. The V call is TRBV29-1, the J call TRBJ2-1, with 7 nucleotides matching TRBD2. CDR1 SQVTM and CDR2 ANQGSEA come from the germline V gene. The CDR3 contains 18 residues. The CDR3 region has the DNA TGCAGCGTAGGGGCCGGGACTAAAAGTCTTGGCTCCTGCAATGAGCAGTTCTTC. Its protein product is CSVGAGTKSLGSCNEQFF.

On this clonotype: Since a much larger clone is just one base distant, this may be a read error. This chain uses TRBV11-2 with TRBJ2-7, with 8 bases matching TRBD2. V trimming: 0 bases; J trimming: 7 bases; junction bases outside the gene matches: 17. The CDR3 runs 18 residues. Looked up from germline, CDR1 is SGHAT and CDR2 is FQNNGV. CDR3: CASSLDRRVGRGDNEQYF. The CDR3 DNA follows: TGTGCCAGCAGCTTAGATAGGAGGGTTGGGCGGGGGGACAATGAGCAGTACTTC.

V usage is TRBV7-9 and J usage is TRBJ2-4; tentatively, D is TRBD2 (7 bases). This CDR3 spans 13 amino acids. The V end lost 3 bases, the J end lost 10 bases, and 13 bases lay between the germline ends. Germline CDR1 and CDR2: SEHNR and FQNEAQ (reference sequence). CDR3 amino acids: CASSFPGEGIQYF. The DNA of the CDR3 is TGTGCCAGCAGCTTTCCAGGGGAGGGTATTCAGTACTTC.

V and J are TRBV20-1 and TRBJ2-1, with 16 bases that match TRBD2. Unmatched junction bases numbered 10, after V lost 5 bases and J lost 12 bases. The CDR3 consists of 15 residues. Looked up from germline, CDR1 is DFQATT and CDR2 is SNEGSKA (reference sequence). CDR3 coding DNA: TGCAGTGCTGTACCAGGGACTAGCGGGGGGGGTAGGCAGTTCTTC. As protein: CSAVPGTSGGGRQFF.

This clonotype appeared many times. A junction boundary mismatches the germline segment, possibly from a read error. The chain recombines TRBV14 with TRBJ2-7; D may be TRBD1 (5 bases). The CDR3 consists of 13 residues. Germline CDR1 SGHDN, CDR2 FVKESK. CDR3 DNA: TGCGCCAGCAGCCAAGTTGACAGCTACGAGCAGTACTTC. Its protein product is CASSQVDSYEQYF.

The chain carries TRBV7-2 and TRBJ1-5, with D unresolved. V was cut by 2 bases and J by 1 base, with 9 bases left in between. The CDR3 is made up of 15 amino acids. The germline V gene encodes CDR1 SGHTA and CDR2 FQGNSA. CDR3 loop: CASSLRGKSNQPQHF. DNA of the CDR3: TGTGCCAGCAGCTTACGAGGAAAAAGCAATCAGCCCCAGCATTTT.

The genes are TRBV25-1 and TRBJ2-1; 7 nucleotides line up with TRBD2. V trimming: 8 bases; J trimming: 7 bases; junction bases outside the gene matches: 5. Germline CDR1 MGHDK, CDR2 SYGVNS. This CDR3 is built from 12 residues. CDR3 residues: CASGLAENEQFF. CDR3 DNA: TGTGCCAGCGGGCTAGCGGAGAATGAGCAGTTCTTC.

The chain has TRBV11-2 and TRBJ1-1; weak D call: TRBD1 (6 bases). The ends were cut back, 2 bases at V and 1 base at J, with 23 bases in the middle. The CDR3 covers 19 residues. Germline lookup yields CDR1 SGHAT and CDR2 FQNNGV. Written as DNA, the CDR3 is TGTGCCAGCAGCTTACCGCCTTGGAGGACAGATTTGACGAACACTGAAGCTTTCTTT. Translated, it gives CASSLPPWRTDLTNTEAFF.

This chain links TRBV27 with TRBJ2-4, with D perhaps matching TRBD1 (6 bases). V was clipped by 6 bases and J by 2 bases, with 11 bases between them. Germline assignment: CDR1 MNHEY and CDR2 SMNVEV (reference sequence). The CDR3 spans 14 residues. CDR3 sequence reads: CASRWQGTKNIQYF. The CDR3 DNA follows: TGTGCCAGCAGGTGGCAGGGGACCAAAAACATTCAGTACTTC.

The chain carries TRBV5-1 and TRBJ2-7; 14 bases agree with TRBD2. Unmatched junction bases numbered 8, after V lost 4 bases and J lost 5 bases. This CDR3 is 16 amino acids long. Looked up from germline, CDR1 is SGHRS and CDR2 is YFSETQ. CDR3 nucleotide sequence: TGCGCCAGCAGCCTCCAAGGGGGACTAGCGGGAGACGAGCAGTACTTC. Protein sequence: CASSLQGGLAGDEQYF.

The V call is TRBV25-1, the J call TRBJ1-2, with 8 nucleotides matching TRBD1. The CDR3 covers 13 residues. Trimming removed 4 bases from V and 7 bases from J; junction bases left unmatched: 5. Germline V gene lookup returns CDR1 MGHDK and CDR2 SYGVNS. In DNA, the CDR3 is TGTGCCAGCAGTGTTCCAGGGGGCTTTGGCTACACCTTC. Its protein is CASSVPGGFGYTF.

The chain recombines TRBV30 with TRBJ2-7; D ambiguous. Germline V gives CDR1 GTSNPN, CDR2 SVGIG (reference sequence). V gave up 3 bases and J gave up 6 bases, with 15 bases separating them. This CDR3 spans 13 amino acids. The CDR3 DNA sequence: TGTGCCTGGAGCCGTGGGCCTATTCTCGAGCAGTACTTC. Its protein is CAWSRGPILEQYF.

The J gene is TRBJ2-7, the V gene TRBV10-3; 8 nucleotides align to TRBD1. The CDR3 spans 15 residues. In germline, CDR1 is ENHRY, CDR2 SYGVKD. V lost 3 bases, J lost 5 bases, and 9 bases stayed unmatched. CDR3 region: CAISDPRTGSHEQYF. CDR3 nucleotides: TGTGCCATCAGTGATCCGAGGACAGGGTCTCACGAGCAGTACTTC.

This clonotype was observed a few times. This sequence joins TRBV20-1 and TRBJ2-3; no clear D. Trimming pared 3 bases from V and 2 bases from J, leaving 6 bases between. Germline values: CDR1 DFQATT, CDR2 SNEGSKA (reference sequence). CDR3 length: 12 residues. The CDR3 reads CSARQFTDTQYF. The CDR3 coding sequence is TGCAGTGCTAGGCAGTTCACAGATACGCAGTATTTT.

Written as DNA, the CDR3 is TGTGCCAGCAGCCCAGGTGGACAAATTAACACTGAAGCTTTCTTT. Translating gives CASSPGGQINTEAFF. This sequence joins TRBV9 and TRBJ1-1; D possibly corresponds to TRBD1 (5 bases). Germline V lookup: CDR1 SGDLS, CDR2 YYNGEE. The CDR3 covers 15 residues. Trimming pared 4 bases from V and 2 bases from J, leaving 15 bases between.

The J gene is TRBJ2-1, the V gene TRBV11-2; TRBD2 aligns across 10 bases. Looked up from germline, CDR1 is SGHAT and CDR2 is FQNNGV. The CDR3 extends over 16 amino acids. V lost 5 bases and J lost 0; bases outside the gene matches: 4. The CDR3 here is CASSPTSGYSYNEQFF. CDR3 sequence (DNA): TGTGCCAGCAGCCCGACTAGCGGGTACTCCTACAATGAGCAGTTCTTC. The whole variable domain, remainder taken from reference TRBV11-2 and TRBJ2-1, is EAGVAQSPRYKIIEKRQSVAFWCNPISGHATLYWYQQILGQGPKLLIQFQNNGVVDDSQLPKDRFSAERLKGVDSTLKIQPAKLEDSAVYLCASSPTSGYSYNEQFFGPGTRLTVL.

This clonotype was recorded at least ten times. This chain joins TRBV2 and TRBJ2-7, with D possibly TRBD1 on 5 matching bases. The CDR3 sequence is 12 residues long. V lost 4 bases and J lost 6, with 10 bases in between. The germline V gene has CDR1 SNHLY and CDR2 FYNNEI. The CDR3 DNA reads TGTGCCAGCAGTGCAGGGATCCCCGAGCAGTACTTC. This gives the protein CASSAGIPEQYF. The full variable domain, with the rest looked up from reference TRBV2 and TRBJ2-7, is EPEVTQTPSHQVTQMGQEVILRCVPISNHLYFYWYRQILGQKVEFLVSFYNNEISEKSEIFDDQFSVERPDGSNFTLKIRSTKLEDSAMYFCASSAGIPEQYFGPGTRLTVT.